These 26 T cell receptor beta chains came from one sample sequenced in a study of blood T cell repertoires in COVID-19. Clones were sequenced by immunoSEQ multiplex PCR, and TCRdb holds only the in-frame ones, with some missing. The sample has some 120,000 clones, around 76% seen once. Sequenced sample: peripheral blood. These receptors all stem from a man in his 60s with acute or convalescent COVID-19.

The gene calls are TRBV7-2 and TRBJ2-5; D not resolved. The CDR3 covers 13 residues. Germline V gene sequence: CDR1 SGHTA, CDR2 FQGNSA. V was shortened by 3 bases and J by 2 bases, with 7 bases between the two germline ends. The CDR3 DNA follows: TGTGCCAGCAGCTTGTCAGGTCAAGAGACCCAGTACTTC. As protein: CASSLSGQETQYF. Based on the CDR3 plus reference TRBV7-2 and TRBJ2-5, the full variable domain is GAGVSQSPSNKVTEKGKDVELRCDPISGHTALYWYRQSLGQGLEFLIYFQGNSAPDKSGLPSDRFSAERTGGSVSTLTIQRTQQEDSAVYLCASSLSGQETQYFGPGTRLLVL.

The rearrangement joins TRBV19 to TRBJ1-1; D call uncertain. Germline lookup yields CDR1 LNHDA and CDR2 SQIVND (reference sequence). Trimming left V 4 bases short and J 1 base short, with 16 bases between. The CDR3 length is 16 residues. CDR3 region: CASSTNGLGKNTEAFF. The CDR3 DNA sequence: TGTGCCAGTAGTACCAATGGACTGGGGAAGAACACTGAAGCTTTCTTT.

The rearrangement joins TRBV12-3 or TRBV12-4 to TRBJ1-1; D is possibly TRBD1 (6 bases). CDR3 size: 12 residues. Trimming pared 2 bases from V and 8 bases from J, leaving 9 bases between. CDR3 DNA: TGTGCCAGCAGTTTAATCGGACAGGAAGCTTTCTTT. Amino acid sequence: CASSLIGQEAFF.

There are a few counts of this clone. V usage is TRBV6-5 and J usage is TRBJ1-4, with D perhaps matching TRBD1 (5 bases). V lost 2 bases and J lost 0, with 7 bases in between. The CDR3 runs to 15 residues. The germline CDR1 and CDR2 sequences are MNHEY and SVGAGI. The CDR3 loop is CASSYGAATNEKLFF. The DNA for the CDR3 is TGTGCCAGCAGTTACGGGGCTGCAACTAATGAAAAACTGTTTTTT.

The chain links TRBV6-5 to TRBJ1-2, with 8 bases lining up with TRBD1. Germline CDR1 MNHEY, CDR2 SVGAGI. This CDR3 has 12 amino acids. The ends lost 5 bases at V and 5 bases at J; junction bases unmatched: 1. CDR3 protein: CASSRTGYGYTF. DNA of the CDR3: TGTGCCAGCAGTCGGACAGGGTATGGCTACACCTTC.

The chain carries TRBV20-1 and TRBJ2-1; TRBD2 aligns across 11 bases. The ends lost 3 bases at V and 8 bases at J; junction bases unmatched: 15. Germline V gene sequence: CDR1 DFQATT, CDR2 SNEGSKA (reference sequence). The CDR3 spans 17 residues. The CDR3 here is CSASWRLSGGAVDEQFF. The CDR3 nucleotides are TGCAGTGCTAGTTGGCGCCTTAGCGGGGGGGCCGTGGATGAGCAGTTCTTC.

The V call is TRBV2, the J call TRBJ1-4; possible D gene TRBD1, 5 bases. Trimming cost V 8 bases and J 2 bases, with 12 bases left between them. The CDR3 totals 14 residues. CDR1 is SNHLY and CDR2 is FYNNEI in the germline V gene. CDR3 nucleotides: TGTGCCAGCGGGGCCGGTCGGACTAATGAAAAACTGTTTTTT. Its protein is CASGAGRTNEKLFF.

The chain combines TRBV5-1 with TRBJ2-2; 8 positions agree with TRBD2. In germline, CDR1 is SGHRS, CDR2 YFSETQ. The CDR3 loop spans 15 amino acids. With V trimmed by 1 base and J by 3 bases, 2 bases remained unmatched. CDR3 residues: CASSLSGSYTGELFF. The CDR3 nucleotides read TGCGCCAGCAGCTTGAGCGGGAGTTACACCGGGGAGCTGTTTTTT.

This clone has a handful of counts. In DNA, the CDR3 is TGTGCCAGCAGTTCCCGGGACAGGGGTTTCTCTGGCTACACCTTC. Amino acid sequence: CASSSRDRGFSGYTF. This rearrangement joins TRBV6-5 to TRBJ1-2; 10 bases align to TRBD1. J gave up 7 bases and V 4 bases, and 9 bases lay outside the gene matches. Germline V gene data show CDR1 as MNHEY and CDR2 as SVGAGI. The CDR3 has 15 residues.

V is TRBV30 and J is TRBJ2-2; 7 bases agree with TRBD1. V lost 5 bases and J lost 1; bases outside the gene matches: 7. The CDR3 consists of 15 residues. CDR1 and CDR2 (germline): GTSNPN, SVGIG (reference sequence). DNA of the CDR3: TGTGCCTGGTTGCCCGGACAGGTGAACACCGGGGAGCTGTTTTTT. Translating it yields CAWLPGQVNTGELFF.

The rearrangement links TRBV2 to TRBJ1-2, with 9 bases lining up with TRBD1. CDR1 is SNHLY and CDR2 is FYNNEI in the germline V gene. The junction had 7 bases not matched to a gene; V was cut back by 6 bases and J by 8 bases. The CDR3 is 13 amino acids. CDR3 coding DNA: TGTGCCAGCAGAGGGGACAGGGAACGAGGCTACACCTTC. Translating gives CASRGDRERGYTF.

The V gene is TRBV7-9, the J gene TRBJ2-1; 7 bases align to TRBD1. The J segment lost 6 bases and the V segment lost 6 bases, leaving 17 bases of the junction unmatched. Germline V lookup: CDR1 SEHNR, CDR2 FQNEAQ (reference sequence). The CDR3 runs to 17 residues. As DNA, the CDR3 is TGTGCCAGCAGTTTACTAACGATTGACAGGGTGGGCAATGAGCAGTTCTTC. This gives the protein CASSLLTIDRVGNEQFF.

This rearrangement joins TRBV24-1 to TRBJ2-7, with 7 bases aligning to TRBD1. V lost 2 bases to trimming and J lost 2 bases; unmatched junction nucleotides: 8. There are 16 residues in the CDR3. Germline assignment: CDR1 KGHDR and CDR2 SFDVKD. The CDR3 coding sequence is TGTGCCACCAGTGATTCGGGACAGAAACAAACCTACGAGCAGTACTTC. Translating it yields CATSDSGQKQTYEQYF.

The chain has TRBV24-1 and TRBJ2-1, with TRBD1 matching 7 bases. The CDR3 contains 14 residues. The germline V gene has CDR1 KGHDR and CDR2 SFDVKD. The V segment lost 6 bases and the J segment 5 bases; nucleotides outside the gene matches: 6. The CDR3 sequence: CATSSGTEHNEQFF. In DNA form, the CDR3 reads TGTGCCACCAGTTCCGGGACAGAGCACAATGAGCAGTTCTTC.

The chain recombines TRBV18 with TRBJ2-3; D gene unclear. The CDR3 is 15 amino acids. Germline CDR1 is KGHSH and CDR2 is LQKENI. Trimming cost V 5 bases and J 4 bases, with 16 bases left between them. The CDR3 loop is CASSTSIAGSDTQYF. The CDR3 bases are TGTGCCAGCTCAACAAGTATCGCAGGTTCAGATACGCAGTATTTT.

The V and J genes are TRBV6-1 and TRBJ1-2; D call uncertain. This CDR3 comprises 14 residues. Trimming stripped 2 bases from V and 6 bases from J, with 13 bases between. Germline CDR1 is MNHNS and CDR2 is SASEGT. The CDR3 sequence is CASSERGERDGYTF. DNA of the CDR3: TGTGCCAGCAGTGAACGGGGAGAGAGGGATGGCTACACCTTC.

This sequence joins TRBV15 and TRBJ1-6; no reliable D call. V dropped 5 bases and J dropped 8 bases, with 19 bases sitting between them. CDR1 is LNHNV and CDR2 is YYDKDF in the germline V gene (reference sequence). The length of the CDR3 is 16 residues. The CDR3 region is CATSRRVSGWDSPLHF. The CDR3 bases are TGTGCCACCAGCCGACGCGTCTCAGGATGGGATTCACCCCTCCACTTT.

In this sample, this clone turned up once. This chain joins TRBV30 and TRBJ2-1, with D perhaps matching TRBD1 (5 bases). Per germline, CDR1 GTSNPN and CDR2 SVGIG (reference sequence). Trimming left V 4 bases short and J 4 bases short, with 11 bases between. CDR3 length: 13 amino acids. The CDR3, as DNA: TGTGCCTGGACACAGGTACCATACAATGAGCAGTTCTTC. It translates to CAWTQVPYNEQFF.

This clone was detected once. The J gene is TRBJ2-5, the V gene TRBV27; 8 nucleotides match TRBD1. The CDR3 covers 16 residues. V dropped 2 bases and J dropped 5; count of bases not matched to a gene: 10. CDR1 is MNHEY and CDR2 is SMNVEV in the germline V gene (reference sequence). CDR3 amino acids: CASSLSRQGMAETQYF. The CDR3 nucleotides read TGTGCCAGCAGTTTAAGTAGACAGGGGATGGCGGAGACCCAGTACTTC.

This clone was counted a single time. Here the CDR3 DNA reads TGTGCCAGAAGCTTCGATATTTCGTTTGACAGGGGATTGGGTACTGAAGCTTTCTTT. Translated, it gives CARSFDISFDRGLGTEAFF. The rearrangement links TRBV5-3 to TRBJ1-1; 8 bases fit TRBD1. TRBV5-3 counts as an open reading frame of uncertain function. V shed 2 bases and J 5 bases; nucleotides not matched to a gene: 20. The CDR3 contains 19 residues.

This clone has just a few counts. J is TRBJ2-7 and V is TRBV6-5, with D unresolved. This CDR3 is 12 amino acids long. V lost 6 bases to trimming and J lost 7 bases, with 13 bases between them. Germline V lookup: CDR1 MNHEY, CDR2 SVGAGI. The CDR3 region has the DNA TGTGCCAGCAGACGCTATCCGGGTGAGCAGTACTTC. Translating gives CASRRYPGEQYF.

This chain links TRBV6-1 with TRBJ1-5; TRBD1 aligns across 9 bases. Germline V gene data show CDR1 as MNHNS and CDR2 as SASEGT. The CDR3 runs to 15 residues. V gave up 2 bases and J gave up 7 bases; unmatched junction bases: 6. This chain's CDR3 is CASSEPGQGGQPQHF. The CDR3 nucleotides read TGTGCCAGCAGTGAACCGGGACAGGGAGGCCAGCCCCAGCATTTT.

The genes are TRBV9 and TRBJ2-7, with 8 bases matching TRBD1. The V gene's germline CDR1 is SGDLS and CDR2 YYNGEE. The CDR3 consists of 14 residues. V was clipped by 5 bases and J by 2 bases; unmatched bases: 6. The chain's CDR3 is CASSIRDRPYEQYF. CDR3 bases: TGTGCCAGCAGTATCCGGGACAGGCCCTACGAGCAGTACTTC.

This clone was seen only a few times. The gene calls are TRBV7-9 and TRBJ2-1, with 8 nucleotides matching TRBD2. Trimming removed 11 bases from V and 4 bases from J; junction bases left unmatched: 10. Germline loops: CDR1 SEHNR, CDR2 FQNEAQ (reference sequence). The CDR3 sequence is 14 residues long. This chain's CDR3 is CADQAGALYNEQFF. CDR3 bases: TGTGCCGACCAAGCGGGAGCTCTTTACAATGAGCAGTTCTTC.

This chain connects TRBV7-8 to TRBJ2-1, with TRBD2 identical over 11 bases. V dropped 3 bases and J dropped 5; count of bases not matched to a gene: 9. The CDR3 runs 17 residues. Germline values: CDR1 SGHVS, CDR2 FQNEAQ. CDR3 sequence: CASSLTSGVRFNNEQFF. Written as DNA, the CDR3 is TGTGCCAGCAGCTTGACTAGCGGGGTCCGATTTAACAATGAGCAGTTCTTC.

This clone occurred many times. J is TRBJ1-1 and V is TRBV7-3; 8 bases line up with TRBD1. CDR1 is SGHTA and CDR2 is FQGTGA in the germline V gene. The length of the CDR3 is 13 residues. The ends lost 1 base at V and 10 bases at J; junction bases unmatched: 5. Written as DNA, the CDR3 is TGTGCCAGCAGCTTAAGAGAGCAGGGGGCAGCTTTCTTT. This translates into CASSLREQGAAFF.